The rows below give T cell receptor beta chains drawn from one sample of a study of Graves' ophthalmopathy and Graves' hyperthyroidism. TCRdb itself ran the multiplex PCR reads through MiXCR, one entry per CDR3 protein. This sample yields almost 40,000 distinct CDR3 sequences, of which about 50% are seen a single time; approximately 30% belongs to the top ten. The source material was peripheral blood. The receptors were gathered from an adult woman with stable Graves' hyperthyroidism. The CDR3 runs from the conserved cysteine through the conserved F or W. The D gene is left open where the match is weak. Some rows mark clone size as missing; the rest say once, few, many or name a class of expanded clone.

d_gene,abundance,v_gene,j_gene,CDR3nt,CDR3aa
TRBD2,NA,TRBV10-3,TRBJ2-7,TGTGCCATCAGTGGGACTAGCGGTTACTACGAGCAGTACTTC,CAISGTSGYYEQYF
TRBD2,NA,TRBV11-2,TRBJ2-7,TGTGCCAGCAGCCCGGGGACTAGCGGTACCTACGAGCAGTACTTC,CASSPGTSGTYEQYF
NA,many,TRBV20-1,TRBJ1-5,TGCAGTGCCCTACAGGCCTACAATCAGCCCCAGCATTTT,CSALQAYNQPQHF
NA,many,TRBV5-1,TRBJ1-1,TGCGCCAGCAGCTTGGAAGCAGCCACGAACACTGAAGCTTTCTTT,CASSLEAATNTEAFF
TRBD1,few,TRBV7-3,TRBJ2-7,TGTGCCAGCAGTTCGGACAGGGGAATGTGTGGCTACGAGCAGTACTTC,CASSSDRGMCGYEQYF
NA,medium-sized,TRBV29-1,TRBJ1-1,TGCAGCGTTGACGAACCGAGCCGGGGGACCCACTTT,CSVDEPSRGTHF
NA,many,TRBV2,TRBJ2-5,TGTGCCAGCAGTTTGGAGGGGGAGACCCAGTACTTC,CASSLEGETQYF
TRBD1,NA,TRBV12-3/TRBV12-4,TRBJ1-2,TGTGCCAGCAGCTCACCGGGACAGAGATCGACTAACTATGGCTACACCTTC,CASSSPGQRSTNYGYTF
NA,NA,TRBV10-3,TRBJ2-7,TGTGCCATCCAGCGGGGGACAGGGACGTACGAGCAGTACTTC,CAIQRGTGTYEQYF
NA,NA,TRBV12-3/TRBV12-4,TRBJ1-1,TGTGCCAGCAGCCAAATCGGACAAACCGAAGCTGTCTTT,CASSQIGQTEAVF
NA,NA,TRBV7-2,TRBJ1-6,TGTGCCAGCAGCTTAGCGGACAGTTGGGACTCACCCCTCCACTTT,CASSLADSWDSPLHF
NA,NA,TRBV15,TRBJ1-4,TGTGCCACCAGCAGAGATGGGGACACTAATGAAAAACTGTTTTTT,CATSRDGDTNEKLFF
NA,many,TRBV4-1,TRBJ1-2,TGCGCCAGCAGCCAAGATACCGGGAACTATGGCTACACCTTC,CASSQDTGNYGYTF
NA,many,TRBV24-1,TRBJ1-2,TGTGCCACCAGTGATGACGGGCCCGCGGGTTATGGCTACACCTTC,CATSDDGPAGYGYTF
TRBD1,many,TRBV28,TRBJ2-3,TGTGCCAGCAGTTCGCCGAGGGGGACAGCAAACACAGATACGCAGTATTTT,CASSSPRGTANTDTQYF
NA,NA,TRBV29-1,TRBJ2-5,TGCAGCGCCGGGACCCAGGGAGAGACCCAGTACTTC,CSAGTQGETQYF